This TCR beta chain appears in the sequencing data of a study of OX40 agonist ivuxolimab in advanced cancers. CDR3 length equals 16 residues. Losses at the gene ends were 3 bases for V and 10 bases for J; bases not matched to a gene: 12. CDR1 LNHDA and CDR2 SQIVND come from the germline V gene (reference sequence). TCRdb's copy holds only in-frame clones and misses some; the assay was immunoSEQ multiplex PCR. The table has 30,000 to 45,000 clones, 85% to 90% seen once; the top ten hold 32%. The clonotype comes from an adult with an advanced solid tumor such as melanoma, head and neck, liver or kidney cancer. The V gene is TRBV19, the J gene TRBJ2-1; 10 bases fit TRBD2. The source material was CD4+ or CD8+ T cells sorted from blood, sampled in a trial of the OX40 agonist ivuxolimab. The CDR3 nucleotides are TGTGCCAGTAGTATTTGGACTAGCGGCGACTTAGGGGAGCAGTTCTTC. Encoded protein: CASSIWTSGDLGEQFF.